This T cell receptor (beta chain) was sequenced during a study of blood T cell repertoires in COVID-19. Libraries were prepared by immunoSEQ multiplex PCR; TCRdb keeps only in-frame clonotypes and omits some of them. The table includes around 120,000 clones, roughly 83% detected once. This clone was recorded only once. Germline lookup yields CDR1 LNHNV and CDR2 YYDKDF (reference sequence). CDR3 length: 15 amino acids. The V gene lost 5 bases and the J gene lost 4 bases, with 15 bases spanning the gap. Sequencing used peripheral blood. The chain has TRBV15 and TRBJ1-5; D might be TRBD1 (6 bases). This TCR was recovered from a man younger than 40 with acute or convalescent COVID-19. The CDR3 protein is CATSLAGEANQPQHF. The CDR3 coding sequence is TGTGCCACCAGCCTGGCAGGGGAAGCTAATCAGCCCCAGCATTTT.